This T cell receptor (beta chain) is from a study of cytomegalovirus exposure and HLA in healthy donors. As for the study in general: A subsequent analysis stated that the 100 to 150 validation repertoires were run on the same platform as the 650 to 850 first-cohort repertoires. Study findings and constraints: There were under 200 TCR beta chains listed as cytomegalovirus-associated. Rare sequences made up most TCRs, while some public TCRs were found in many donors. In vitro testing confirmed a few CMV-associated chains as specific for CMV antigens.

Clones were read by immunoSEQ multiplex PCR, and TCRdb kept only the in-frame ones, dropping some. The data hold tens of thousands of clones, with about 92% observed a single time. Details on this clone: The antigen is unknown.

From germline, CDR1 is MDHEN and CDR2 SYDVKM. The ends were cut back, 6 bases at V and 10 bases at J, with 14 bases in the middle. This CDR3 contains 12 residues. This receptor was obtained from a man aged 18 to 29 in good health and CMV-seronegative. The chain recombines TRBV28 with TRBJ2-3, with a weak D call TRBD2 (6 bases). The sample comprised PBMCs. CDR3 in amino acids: CASSWGDGPQYF. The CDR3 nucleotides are TGTGCCAGCAGCTGGGGGGATGGTCCGCAGTATTTT. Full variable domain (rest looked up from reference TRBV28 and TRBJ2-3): DVKVTQSSRYLVKRTGEKVFLECVQDMDHENMFWYRQDPGLGLRLIYFSYDVKMKEKGDIPEGYSVSREKKERFSLILESASTNQTSMYLCASSWGDGPQYFGPGTRLTVL.